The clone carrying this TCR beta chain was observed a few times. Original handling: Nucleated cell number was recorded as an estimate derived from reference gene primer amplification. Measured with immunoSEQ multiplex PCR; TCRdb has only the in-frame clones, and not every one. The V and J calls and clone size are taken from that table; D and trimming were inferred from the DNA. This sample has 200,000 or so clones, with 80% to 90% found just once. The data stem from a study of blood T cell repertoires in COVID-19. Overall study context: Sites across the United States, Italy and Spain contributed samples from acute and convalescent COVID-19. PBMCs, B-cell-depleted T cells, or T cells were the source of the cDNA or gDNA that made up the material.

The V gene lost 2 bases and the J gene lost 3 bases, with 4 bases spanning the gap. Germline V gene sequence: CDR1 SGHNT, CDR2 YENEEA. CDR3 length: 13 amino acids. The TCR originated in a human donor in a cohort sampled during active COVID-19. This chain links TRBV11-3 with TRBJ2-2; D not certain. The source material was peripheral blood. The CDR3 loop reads CASSLYDTGELFF. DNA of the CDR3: TGTGCCAGCAGCTTATATGACACCGGGGAGCTGTTTTTT.